This T cell receptor beta chain is drawn from a study of cytomegalovirus exposure and HLA in healthy donors. About the research overall: Earlier results showed 117 million unique TCR beta sequences derived from some 180 million T cells.

General study points: Researchers reported in a later analysis that common viral pathogens appeared linked to several top clusters. The only immune exposure information that was available was CMV serostatus. The authors later found most CMV-associated TCR beta chains appeared HLA-restricted.

Germline CDR1 reads SGHNT; CDR2 reads YYREEE (reference sequence). Losses at the gene ends were 6 bases for V and 4 bases for J; bases not matched to a gene: 12. The CDR3 sequence is 16 residues long. About this clone: As yet, its antigen is unknown.

PCR employed 60 Vbeta and 13 Jbeta primers. The assay was immunoSEQ multiplex PCR, and TCRdb's table has in-frame clones only and misses some. The repertoire has 140,000 to 150,000 clones, around 79% of them found once; the top ten carry about 1.7%. The clonotype was recovered from a woman between 25 and 40 years old in good health and CMV-seronegative. Sequences were obtained from PBMCs. V and J are TRBV5-4 and TRBJ2-2; 7 bases match TRBD1. The CDR3 DNA is TGTGCCAGCACCAGGTGGACAGGACTGGGCACCGGGGAGCTGTTTTTT. Protein sequence: CASTRWTGLGTGELFF.